Listed here are 21 T cell receptor beta chains from one sample, sequenced in a study of T cell responses to AZD1222 COVID-19 vaccine. Assay used: immunoSEQ multiplex PCR; TCRdb lists only in-frame clones, some missing. The sample holds around 160,000 clones, more than 75% seen once. The starting material was peripheral blood, obtained on day 0 of AZD1222 vaccination. These receptors originate from an adult in good health.

The chain has TRBV5-1 and TRBJ2-7; the D gene could be TRBD1 or TRBD2 (5 bases each). Germline V CDR1 and CDR2: SGHRS, YFSETQ. The CDR3 sequence is 14 residues long. The ends were cut back, 1 base at V and 4 bases at J, with 12 bases in the middle. CDR3 DNA: TGCGCCAGCAGCTTGCTGGGGGTAGGTTACGAGCAGTACTTC. As protein: CASSLLGVGYEQYF.

The gene calls are TRBV5-6 and TRBJ1-3; the D gene is possibly TRBD1 (5 bases). The CDR3 spans 15 residues. V lost 1 base, J lost 0 bases, and 8 bases lay in between. CDR1 is SGHDT and CDR2 is YYEEEE in the germline V gene. The CDR3 DNA sequence: TGTGCCAGCAGCTTGCGGGGGAACTCTGGAAACACCATATATTTT. This encodes CASSLRGNSGNTIYF.

The J gene is TRBJ1-2, the V gene TRBV12-5, with D uncertain. Trimming took off 0 bases at V and 3 bases at J, with 11 bases between the two ends. Germline V gene sequence: CDR1 LGHNT, CDR2 FRNRAP. The CDR3 extends over 15 amino acids. As DNA, the CDR3 is TGTGCTAGTGGTTTGGTAGAAGGGTTGGACTATGGCTACACCTTC. It translates to CASGLVEGLDYGYTF. Filled out from reference TRBV12-5 and TRBJ1-2, the complete variable domain reads DARVTQTPRHKVTEMGQEVTMRCQPILGHNTVFWYRQTMMQGLELLAYFRNRAPLDDSGMPKDRFSAEMPDATLATLKIQPSEPRDSAVYFCASGLVEGLDYGYTFGSGTRLTVV.

V is TRBV7-8 and J is TRBJ1-2, with D unclear. V was pared by 5 bases and J by 7 bases, with 14 bases between. Germline-derived CDR1 and CDR2 are SGHVS and FQNEAQ. The CDR3 has 13 residues. Here the CDR3 reads CASSIGYVGGYTF. Written as DNA, the CDR3 is TGTGCCAGCAGCATAGGGTACGTCGGTGGCTACACCTTC.

This clone was found once. The chain employs TRBV21-1 and TRBJ2-7; the D call in the table, TRBD2, was not verified against the DNA. TRBV21-1 counts as a pseudogene. The CDR3 sequence is 16 residues long. DNA for the CDR3: TGTGCCAGCAGGAAACCCTTAGCGGGAGGGCGAGATGAGCAGTACTTC. It yields the protein CASRKPLAGGRDEQYF.

The chain has TRBV12-3 or TRBV12-4 and TRBJ1-1, with no clear D. V dropped 2 bases and J dropped 6 bases, with 10 bases sitting between them. The CDR3 covers 13 residues. The CDR3 nucleotides are TGTGCCAGCAGTTTAATTTTAAGGGCTGAAGCTTTCTTT. Translation: CASSLILRAEAFF.

The chain couples TRBV3-1 (or the pseudogene TRBV3-2) to TRBJ2-1; 11 bases map to TRBD2. The CDR3 runs 15 residues. The germline gives CDR1 LGHDT, CDR2 YNNKEL (reference sequence). Trimming cost V 2 bases and J 10 bases; bases outside gene matches: 7. The CDR3 protein is CASSQPTSGNDEQFF. CDR3 nucleotide sequence: TGTGCCAGCAGCCAACCGACTAGCGGGAACGACGAGCAGTTCTTC.

This clone was counted a single time. The chain employs TRBV27 and TRBJ1-5; D perhaps matches TRBD1 (5 bases). The CDR3 is 15 amino acids. Germline CDR1 and CDR2: MNHEY and SMNVEV (reference sequence). V dropped 4 bases and J dropped 0 bases, with 10 bases sitting between them. The chain's CDR3 is CASSSQGISNQPQHF. The CDR3 DNA follows: TGTGCCAGCAGTTCTCAGGGTATTAGCAATCAGCCCCAGCATTTT.

The genes are TRBV11-3 and TRBJ2-5; 10 bases align to TRBD1. The CDR3 is 14 residues long. CDR1 is SGHNT, CDR2 YENEEA, per germline. With 6 bases clipped from V and 3 bases from J, the junction kept 4 bases outside the gene matches. CDR3 amino acids: CASSMTGGEETQYF. The CDR3 nucleotides are TGTGCCAGCAGTATGACAGGGGGCGAAGAGACCCAGTACTTC. The full variable domain, in which reference TRBV11-3 and TRBJ2-5 provide the parts outside the CDR3, is EAGVVQSPRYKIIEKKQPVAFWCNPISGHNTLYWYLQNLGQGPELLIRYENEEAVDDSQLPKDRFSAERLKGVDSTLKIQPAELGDSAVYLCASSMTGGEETQYFGPGTRLLVL.

The count of this clone is one. V is TRBV7-2 and J is TRBJ1-4, with D tentatively TRBD1 (5 bases). The CDR3 is made up of 16 amino acids. Germline V lookup: CDR1 SGHTA, CDR2 FQGNSA. V dropped 5 bases and J dropped 6 bases, with 19 bases sitting between them. CDR3 nucleotides: TGTGCCAGCAGCAAAGGCGTGGGGCAGGGCGATGAAAAACTGTTTTTT. It yields the protein CASSKGVGQGDEKLFF. Together with reference TRBV7-2 and TRBJ1-4, the CDR3 gives the full variable domain: GAGVSQSPSNKVTEKGKDVELRCDPISGHTALYWYRQSLGQGLEFLIYFQGNSAPDKSGLPSDRFSAERTGGSVSTLTIQRTQQEDSAVYLCASSKGVGQGDEKLFFGSGTQLSVL.

The J gene is TRBJ2-3, the V gene TRBV15; D remains unclear. The V end was cut by 1 base, the J end by 6 bases, with 8 bases between. The germline CDR1 and CDR2 sequences are LNHNV and YYDKDF (reference sequence). This CDR3 contains 13 residues. CDR3 bases: TGTGCCACCAGCAGAGTTCGTTCTGATACGCAGTATTTT. It specifies CATSRVRSDTQYF.

The V gene is TRBV19, the J gene TRBJ1-3, with D unclear. V lost 1 base to trimming and J lost 0 bases, with 4 bases between them. The CDR3 covers 14 residues. The germline CDR1 and CDR2 sequences are LNHDA and SQIVND (reference sequence). The chain's CDR3 is CASSIGASGNTIYF. CDR3 DNA sequence: TGTGCCAGTAGTATAGGCGCCTCTGGAAACACCATATATTTT. Complete variable domain (other parts from reference TRBV19 and TRBJ1-3): DGGITQSPKYLFRKEGQNVTLSCEQNLNHDAMYWYRQDPGQGLRLIYYSQIVNDFQKGDIAEGYSVSREKKESFPLTVTSAQKNPTAFYLCASSIGASGNTIYFGEGSWLTVV.

The chain combines TRBV4-2 with TRBJ2-5; 7 bases are shared with TRBD1. The CDR3 sequence is 16 residues long. Germline V gene lookup returns CDR1 LGHNA and CDR2 YNFKEQ. Losses at the gene ends were 7 bases for V and 4 bases for J; bases not matched to a gene: 15. The CDR3 protein is CASTYGTALRGETQYF. CDR3 coding DNA: TGTGCCAGCACCTACGGGACAGCACTGAGGGGAGAGACCCAGTACTTC.

The gene calls are TRBV28 and TRBJ1-3; TRBD1 might be the D (5 bases). The length of the CDR3 is 18 residues. Per the germline V gene, CDR1 is MDHEN and CDR2 is SYDVKM. The ends were cut back, 6 bases at V and 3 bases at J, with 24 bases in the middle. Here the CDR3 DNA reads TGTGCCAGCAGCTTCCCCTCGAGTCTCGGGGGAGGTGGAAACACCATATATTTT. Protein sequence: CASSFPSSLGGGGNTIYF.

The chain couples TRBV3-1 (or the pseudogene TRBV3-2) to TRBJ1-1; perhaps TRBD1 as D (6 bases). The CDR3 runs to 14 residues. Looked up from germline, CDR1 is LGHDT and CDR2 is YNNKEL (reference sequence). Trimming left V 4 bases short and J 5 bases short, with 14 bases between. CDR3 protein: CASSLRDTGTEAFF. In nucleotides, the CDR3 is TGTGCCAGCAGCCTTCGGGACACGGGGACTGAAGCTTTCTTT.

This chain connects TRBV27 to TRBJ2-3, with TRBD1 matching over 11 bases. CDR1 and CDR2 (germline): MNHEY, SMNVEV (reference sequence). The trim removed 6 bases at V and 4 bases at J, leaving 12 bases unmatched. This CDR3 has 17 residues. CDR3 region: CASSAPHGDRGADTQYF. The CDR3 DNA reads as TGTGCCAGCAGCGCACCTCACGGGGACAGGGGGGCAGATACGCAGTATTTT.

The V and J genes are TRBV6-2 or TRBV6-3 and TRBJ2-1, with D hard to call. Between the trimmed V and J ends, which lost 2 bases and 4 bases, there was a span of 3 bases. The germline V gene encodes CDR1 MNHEY and CDR2 SVGEGT. The CDR3 extends over 12 amino acids. CDR3 nucleotides: TGTGCCAGCAGTTACGGATACAATGAGCAGTTCTTC. It is translated as CASSYGYNEQFF.

This clone appeared a single time. The V gene is TRBV4-3, the J gene TRBJ2-5, with 10 bases lining up with TRBD2. Germline CDR1 LGHNA, CDR2 YSLEER. The CDR3 extends over 16 amino acids. The V gene end was trimmed by 1 base and the J gene end by 1 base; junction bases not matched to a gene: 3. The CDR3 is CASSQGTSGFQETQYF. The CDR3 DNA is TGCGCCAGCAGCCAAGGGACTAGCGGATTCCAAGAGACCCAGTACTTC.

The rearrangement uses TRBV28 and TRBJ1-4; 8 bases agree with TRBD1. This CDR3 comprises 15 residues. V trimming: 7 bases; J trimming: 4 bases; junction bases outside the gene matches: 8. Germline lookup yields CDR1 MDHEN and CDR2 SYDVKM. The CDR3 reads CASTDPGQVNEKLFF. DNA of the CDR3: TGTGCCAGCACTGATCCGGGACAGGTTAATGAAAAACTGTTTTTT.

The chain has TRBV20-1 and TRBJ2-3; no clear D. Trimming took 5 bases from V and 4 from J, leaving 7 bases between them. Germline V gives CDR1 DFQATT, CDR2 SNEGSKA (reference sequence). The CDR3 runs 11 residues. CDR3 DNA: TGCAGTGCTGCCACAGCAGATACGCAGTATTTT. Amino acids: CSAATADTQYF.

The CDR3 region has the DNA TGTGCCAGCAGCTTCTCGTCGGCTAGCGGGACTATAAGGGAGCAGTTCTTC. Encoded protein: CASSFSSASGTIREQFF. The chain combines TRBV7-2 with TRBJ2-1; 9 bases map to TRBD2. Germline CDR1 is SGHTA and CDR2 is FQGNSA. CDR3 length: 17 residues. V shed 3 bases, J shed 10 bases, and the junction held 16 bases outside the gene matches.